This TCR beta chain was obtained from a study of cytomegalovirus exposure and HLA in healthy donors (dated by TCRdb to the late 2010s). Regarding the study in general: An earlier analysis of under 600 of the donors reported more than 250 Gb of sequence data and some 120 million unique TCR beta sequences from around 200 million T cells. Using immunosequencing, the study profiled T cell repertoires from 500 to 800 subjects and related those repertoires to cytomegalovirus serostatus. Donor age, sex, ethnicity and CMV serostatus were compiled alongside the repertoire data. Typing coverage differed by locus: A, B, C, DRB1 and DQB1 were typed in about 629-640 donors, DQA1 in about 560, DPA1 in approximately 610, and DPB1 in approximately 450. In an earlier analysis of 587 of the donors, high-throughput TCR beta sequencing was used to judge whether each TCR beta V gene segment behaved as functional or pseudogenic. In addition to the first cohort of hundreds of subjects, a separate validation cohort of approximately 110 different subjects was used. In a later analysis, previously published TCR beta repertoires from 666 donors were re-analyzed and high-resolution HLA genotyping was added so that TCR occurrence patterns could be studied. Across around 400 genotyped donors of the cohort, an average of roughly 250,000 unique TCR beta nucleotide sequences per donor were sequenced, and approximately 17% of those sequences were non-productive. In a later genetic analysis, genome-wide SNP genotypes for about 55% of the roughly 670 donors were used, and that subset was treated as a discovery cohort. Both class I and class II loci were covered by HLA typing, at four-digit resolution. Of the 398 genotyped donors, 70% to 90% were placed in the genetic ancestry cluster associated with self-reported Caucasian donors. To predict cytomegalovirus infection status, the study brought together high-throughput TCR immunosequencing, statistical association of individual TCRs with disease status, and machine learning. The study aimed to test whether cataloging public T cell receptors could reveal signatures of past pathogen exposure. Rather than using new phenotypic data, the later analysis identified candidate immune exposures from TCR beta sequences and from how often those sequences occurred across donors. An early release that covered about 600 HLA-typed donors contained about 300 gigabases of sequencing data and around 85 million unique TCR sequences. Because of strong linkage in the cohort, five DR-DQ haplotypes were treated as single units for association and clustering. All discovery cohort repertoires had been generated using a single sequencing platform. Findings and caveats that apply to the study as a whole: A later analysis found that TCR association rates varied across HLA loci, with DRB1 alleles showing the most associated TCRs and HLA-C alleles the fewest. Some IMGT-functional V segments, including TRBV6-2 and TRBV6-3, could not be distinguished by the 87-base-pair reads and were therefore excluded. A later analysis found that most CMV-associated TCR beta chains appeared HLA-restricted, with HLA associations seemingly driven largely by CMV exposure. In this cohort, only TCR beta chains were sequenced, and detectable features were limited by the absence of alpha or paired-chain data. According to a later genetic analysis, donors in an Asian-associated ancestry cluster had fewer N-insertions in productive TCRs than the approximately 700-donor mean. At a false discovery rate of 0.05, a later analysis linked fewer than 20,000 TCR beta sequences to specific HLA alleles. V-gene and J-gene trimming of TCR beta chains was associated with a missense DCLRE1C variant in a later genetic analysis, and the association was replicated in an independent cohort. A cluster of highly shared sequence variants was judged likely to represent a technical artifact of the sequencing pipeline. According to the authors, the approach could potentially be generalized to other disease states and immunological phenotypes. In both the original and validation cohorts, the classifier was reported to diagnose cytomegalovirus status with high specificity and sensitivity. Most TCR sequences were seen in very few donors, while some public TCRs were found in many individuals. A later analysis reported that several top co-occurrence clusters appeared linked to parvovirus B19, influenza, CMV and Epstein-Barr virus. Because HLA typing was unavailable for some donors at each locus, only the typed subset was used in association tests. For the cohort, immune exposure information was limited to CMV serostatus. The study gave a list of around 170 TCR beta chains associated with cytomegalovirus. In vitro tests confirmed that a few of the cytomegalovirus-associated TCR beta chains recognize cytomegalovirus antigens. Presence/absence analyses assumed roughly uniform sequencing depth across donors, an assumption that may not hold. Linkage disequilibrium might explain the correlated functional status among segregating V segments, but an unknown experimental factor could not be excluded. In an earlier analysis of 587 of the donors, most TCR beta V segments were observed in productive rearrangements about 87% or about 30% of the time, broadly matching IMGT annotations. The earlier analysis of about 600 of the donors excluded around 17 rarely observed V segments, including chromosome 9 orphons, because counts were too low. A further reported finding was that TCR beta sequences accurately predicted the HLA-A and HLA-B alleles for most subjects in the first cohort. In a later analysis, HLA-associated TCR beta chains were found to be more clonally expanded and to have lower generation probabilities than equally common non-associated chains. When HLA alleles, especially DR and DQ, strongly co-occurred, attributing TCR associations to individual alleles was difficult.

CDR1 is given as MGHDK and CDR2 as SYGVNS, both from the germline V gene. There are 17 amino acids in the CDR3, from cysteine to phenylalanine inclusive. Kept here is only the CDR3 DNA, which spans 51 bases and is read in frame from base 1. Trimmed from V: 0 bases; trimmed from J: 4 bases; junction bases lacking a gene match: 8. Library method: the immunoSEQ multiplex PCR assay. The multiplex PCR relied on a mix of 60 forward primers for TCR Vbeta segments and 13 reverse primers for TCR Jbeta segments. The CDR3 region of rearranged TCR beta genes was amplified from genomic DNA with a multiplex PCR assay. On the Illumina HiSeq System, the amplified TCR beta libraries were sequenced as 87-base-pair reads. As for the original processing: Across the roughly 640 repertoires, a later analysis counted 80 million or so unique TCR beta chains, around 10 million of which were shared by at least two donors. A nearest-neighbor algorithm error-corrected the raw reads and collapsed the reads into unique sequences, merging closely related sequences to remove PCR and sequencing errors. Alignment of CDR3 sequences to IMGT reference sequences was used to assign V, D and J gene segments. For a sequence to be retained, at least a six-nucleotide match to both a V gene segment and a J gene segment was required. Rearrangements were called productive when the CDR3 lacked stop codons and stayed in frame with V and J; all others were non-productive. CDR3 was defined by IMGT convention, running from the second conserved V-encoded cysteine to the conserved J-encoded phenylalanine. The earlier analysis of a few hundred of the donors excluded sequences that lacked an unambiguous match to a single V gene segment. An earlier analysis of 587 of the donors classified V segments as functional when productive rearrangements were above 56.7% and as segregating when the standard deviation between donors was above 5%. A statistical classification framework was built for diagnosing cytomegalovirus status from the catalog of TCR beta chain sequences. A later analysis assigned V and J genes by comparing TCR nucleotide sequences with IMGT/GENE-DB human TR gene sequences. A later analysis assigned CDR3 sequences and most-parsimonious VDJ recombination scenarios with the TCRdist pipeline. In a later analysis, every TCR beta chain was defined by the combination of its CDR3 amino acid sequence and its V-gene family, and reads without a unique V-gene family were dropped. A later analysis removed 592 highly shared, low-generation-probability nucleotide sequences to deal with suspected cross-contamination and a sequencing artifact. A later analysis calculated a clonal expansion index for each public chain from normalized within-repertoire ranks of inferred template counts. Generation probabilities in a later analysis came from a VDJ recombination model fitted to out-of-frame rearrangements, and those results were checked against IGoR. A later analysis scored TCR-TCR, TCR-HLA and TCR-CMV co-occurrence with hypergeometric tests, applying a repertoire-size bias correction to TCR pairs. To estimate false discovery rates, a later analysis permuted the HLA or CMV assignments 20 times. In a later analysis, co-occurring TCRs were grouped using DBSCAN, with TCRdist sequence similarity added in when clustering inside HLA-allele-positive subsets. Repertoires with fewer than 30,000 or more than 120,000 public chains, plus five repertoires with anomalous nucleotide sharing, were excluded from co-occurrence clustering. TCRdb limited this immuneACCESS table to in-frame rearrangements with V and J called. A share of clones is missing; checked studies link under half to unresolved V genes, and the rest is unexplained. V, J and clone size are taken as reported in that table, and D and trimming were inferred from the DNA itself. The sample's table covers 100,000 to 150,000 clones. Jointly, the top ten make up roughly 1% of the sample.

A remark on this clone: Its antigen is unknown.

The cohort comprised 666 healthy bone marrow donors. At the time of sampling, every cohort member was nominally healthy, though immune exposures that went unrecorded were likely present. The donor was CMV seronegative and belonged to the group of approximately 320 seronegative cohort members. A peripheral blood sample was provided by each donor, and peripheral blood mononuclear cells were used for TCR beta sequencing. The Qiagen DNeasy Blood Extraction Kit was used to extract genomic DNA from the blood cell samples. The sequenced sample consisted of PBMCs. This chain is built from TRBV25-1 and TRBJ1-4; 7 junctional bases match TRBD1. This TCR came from a man between 18 and 29 years old in good health and CMV-seronegative. The CDR3 is CASSEYRDSSHNEKLFF. The DNA reads as follows: TGTGCCAGCAGTGAATACAGGGACAGTTCCCATAATGAAAAACTGTTTTTT.